Detailed here is one T cell receptor beta chain. Germline V gene data show CDR1 as SGHVS and CDR2 as FQNEAQ. The CDR3 is made up of 13 amino acids. V was trimmed by 4 bases and J by 3 bases, leaving 9 bases between them. The data stem from a study of blood T cell repertoires in COVID-19. Study context: Acute-phase and convalescent COVID-19 samples originated in the United States, Italy and Spain. Sample material is recorded as cDNA or gDNA derived from T cells, B-cell-depleted T cells, or PBMCs.

In the original analysis: Estimates of nucleated cell counts were drawn from the amplification of reference gene primers. Profiling relied on immunoSEQ multiplex PCR, and the TCRdb table lists in-frame clones only, not all of them. V and J calls and clone size come straight from that table; D and trimming were deduced from the DNA. The table shows 140,000 or so clones, with 70% to 80% occurring only once. The sequencing input was peripheral blood. The receptor comes from a man between 50 and 59 years old with acute or convalescent COVID-19. The rearrangement links TRBV7-8 to TRBJ1-1; D gene uncertain. The CDR3 sequence is CASSSARDTEAFF. In DNA, the CDR3 is TGTGCCAGCAGCTCTGCCCGGGACACTGAAGCTTTCTTT.